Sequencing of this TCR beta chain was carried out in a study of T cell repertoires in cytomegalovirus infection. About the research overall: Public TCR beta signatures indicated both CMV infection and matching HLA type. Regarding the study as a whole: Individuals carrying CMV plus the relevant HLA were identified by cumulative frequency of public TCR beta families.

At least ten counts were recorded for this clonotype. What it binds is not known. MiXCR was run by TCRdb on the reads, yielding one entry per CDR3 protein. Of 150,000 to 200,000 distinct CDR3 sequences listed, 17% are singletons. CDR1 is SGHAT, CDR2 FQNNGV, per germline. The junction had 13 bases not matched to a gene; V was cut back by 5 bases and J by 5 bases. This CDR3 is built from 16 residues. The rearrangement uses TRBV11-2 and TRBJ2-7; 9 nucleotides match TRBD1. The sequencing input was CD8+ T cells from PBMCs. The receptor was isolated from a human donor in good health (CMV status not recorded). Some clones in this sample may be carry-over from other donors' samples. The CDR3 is CASSPRAGQGQNEQYF. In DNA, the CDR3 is TGTGCCAGCAGCCCTCGGGCGGGACAGGGTCAAAACGAGCAGTACTTC.